This TCR beta chain comes out of a study of T-cell memory formation after mild COVID-19. Study findings and constraints: Clones that contracted clustered mainly in CM and EM if CD4+ and in EMRA if CD8+.

5'RACE, which relied on constant-segment primers, yielded TCR alpha and TCR beta cDNA libraries carrying sample barcodes and UMIs. TCRdb reanalysed the 5' RACE reads using MiXCR and keeps one entry per CDR3 protein. This sample has under 550,000 distinct CDR3 sequences, with roughly 18% found just once. In its sample, this clonotype was seen a few times. Its antigen is still unknown. Sequenced: PBMCs or a T cell subset sorted from them (not recorded which). The TCR comes from a man between 18 and 35 years old who had mild COVID-19 (a few samples of this study predate the infection). Cell type and time point are not known.

Here the CDR3 reads CASSFPDYYEQYV. CDR3 nucleotides: TGTGCCAGCAGCTTTCCTGACTACTACGAGCAGTACGTC. The V gene is TRBV11-2, the J gene TRBJ2-7; the D gene is possibly TRBD2 (5 bases). Germline V lookup: CDR1 SGHAT, CDR2 FQNNGV. The CDR3 covers 13 residues. V was shortened by 3 bases and J by 3 bases, with 9 bases between the two germline ends.